This T cell receptor (beta chain) was captured by sequencing in a study of T cells after somatic rescue of genetic block. Assay used: immunoSEQ multiplex PCR; TCRdb lists only in-frame clones, some missing. The table lists 110,000 or so clones, about nine tenths of them singletons. This CDR3 comprises 11 residues. Trimming took 3 bases from V and 6 from J, leaving 4 bases between them. CDR1 is SGHAT, CDR2 FQNNGV, per germline. This clone was observed a single time. The clonotype was recovered from a woman between 18 and 29 years old. Sequencing was performed on peripheral blood mononuclear cells (PBMCs). J is TRBJ2-3 and V is TRBV11-2; no clear D. CDR3 bases: TGTGCCAGCAGCTTTCGTGATACGCAGTATTTT. This sequence encodes CASSFRDTQYF.